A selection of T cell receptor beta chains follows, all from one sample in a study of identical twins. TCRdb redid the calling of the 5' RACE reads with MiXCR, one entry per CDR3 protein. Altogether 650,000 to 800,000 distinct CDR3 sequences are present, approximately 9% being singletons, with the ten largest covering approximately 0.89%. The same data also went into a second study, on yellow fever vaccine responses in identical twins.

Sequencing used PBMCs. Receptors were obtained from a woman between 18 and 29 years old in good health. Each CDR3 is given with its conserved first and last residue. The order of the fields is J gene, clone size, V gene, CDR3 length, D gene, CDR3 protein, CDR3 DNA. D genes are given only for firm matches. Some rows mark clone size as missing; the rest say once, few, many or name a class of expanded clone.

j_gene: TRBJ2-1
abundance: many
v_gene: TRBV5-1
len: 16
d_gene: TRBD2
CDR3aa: CASSLGTSGGNNEQFF
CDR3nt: TGCGCCAGCAGCTTGGGGACTAGCGGGGGGAACAATGAGCAGTTCTTC

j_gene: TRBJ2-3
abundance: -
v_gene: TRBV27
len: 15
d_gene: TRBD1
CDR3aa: CASSLSTGHTDTQYF
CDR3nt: TGTGCCAGCAGTTTATCGACAGGGCACACAGATACGCAGTATTTT

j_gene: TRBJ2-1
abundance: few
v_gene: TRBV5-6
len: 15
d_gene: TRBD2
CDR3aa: CASRIAGGPYNEQFF
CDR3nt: TGTGCCAGCAGAATAGCGGGGGGGCCTTACAATGAGCAGTTCTTC

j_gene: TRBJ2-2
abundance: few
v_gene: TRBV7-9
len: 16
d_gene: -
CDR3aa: CASSGAELIYTGELFF
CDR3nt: TGTGCCAGCAGCGGGGCTGAACTTATATACACCGGGGAGCTGTTTTTT

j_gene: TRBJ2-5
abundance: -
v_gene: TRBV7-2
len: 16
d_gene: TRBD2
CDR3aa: CASSLGLAGSQETQYF
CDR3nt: TGTGCCAGCAGCCTCGGACTAGCGGGGAGCCAAGAGACCCAGTACTTC

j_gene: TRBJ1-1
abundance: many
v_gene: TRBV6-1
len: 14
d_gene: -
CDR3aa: CASRAGMGEVEAFF
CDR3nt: TGTGCCAGCAGGGCGGGGATGGGGGAGGTTGAAGCTTTCTTT

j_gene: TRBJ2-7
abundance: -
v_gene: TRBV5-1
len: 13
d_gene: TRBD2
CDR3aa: CASSLIRGDEQYF
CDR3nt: TGCGCCAGCAGCTTGATACGGGGGGACGAGCAGTACTTC

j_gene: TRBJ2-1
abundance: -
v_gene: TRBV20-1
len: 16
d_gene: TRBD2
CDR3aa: CSARVASGRSYNEQFF
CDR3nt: TGCAGTGCTAGAGTGGCTAGCGGGAGGTCCTACAATGAGCAGTTCTTC

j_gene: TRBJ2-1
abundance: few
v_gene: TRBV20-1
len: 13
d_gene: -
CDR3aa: CSASGGNFYEQFF
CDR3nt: TGCAGTGCTAGTGGGGGGAACTTTTATGAGCAGTTCTTC

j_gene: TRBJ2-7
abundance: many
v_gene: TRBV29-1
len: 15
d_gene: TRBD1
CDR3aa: CSVNQAGGSNYEQYF
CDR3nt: TGCAGCGTTAACCAAGCAGGGGGCAGTAACTACGAGCAGTACTTC

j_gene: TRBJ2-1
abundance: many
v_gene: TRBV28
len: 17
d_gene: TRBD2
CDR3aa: CASSPRIGTSEWDEQFF
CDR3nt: TGTGCCAGCAGTCCCCGTATCGGGACTAGCGAATGGGATGAGCAGTTCTTC

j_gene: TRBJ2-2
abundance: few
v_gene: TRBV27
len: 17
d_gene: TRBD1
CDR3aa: CASSSDRQGLNTGELFF
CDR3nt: TGTGCCAGCAGTTCGGACAGACAGGGTTTAAACACCGGGGAGCTGTTTTTT

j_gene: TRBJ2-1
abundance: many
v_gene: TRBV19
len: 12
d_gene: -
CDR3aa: CASLGLQNEQFF
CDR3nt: TGTGCCAGTCTGGGACTCCAAAATGAGCAGTTCTTC

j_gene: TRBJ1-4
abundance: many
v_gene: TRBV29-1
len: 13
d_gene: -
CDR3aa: CSGGEATNEKLFF
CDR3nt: TGCAGCGGGGGGGAAGCAACTAATGAAAAACTGTTTTTT

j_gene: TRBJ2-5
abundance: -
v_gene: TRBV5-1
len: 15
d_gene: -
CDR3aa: CASSLDGTRGETQYF
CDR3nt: TGCGCCAGCAGCTTGGATGGGACCCGGGGCGAGACCCAGTACTTC

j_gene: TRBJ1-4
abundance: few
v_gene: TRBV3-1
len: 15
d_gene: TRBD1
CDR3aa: CASSQDTGVTEKLFF
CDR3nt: TGTGCCAGCAGCCAAGATACAGGGGTTACTGAAAAACTGTTTTTT

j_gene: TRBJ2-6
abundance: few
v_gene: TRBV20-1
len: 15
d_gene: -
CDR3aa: CSARDQRTGANVLTF
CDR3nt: TGCAGTGCTAGAGATCAAAGGACTGGGGCCAACGTCCTGACTTTC

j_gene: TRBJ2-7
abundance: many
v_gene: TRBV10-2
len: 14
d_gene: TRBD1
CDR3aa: CASSWTGGTYEQYF
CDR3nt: TGCGCCAGCAGTTGGACAGGGGGGACCTACGAGCAGTACTTC

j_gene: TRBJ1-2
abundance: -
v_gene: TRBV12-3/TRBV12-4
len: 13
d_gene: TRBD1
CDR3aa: CASNGQARDGYTF
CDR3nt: TGTGCCAGCAATGGACAGGCTCGGGATGGCTACACCTTC

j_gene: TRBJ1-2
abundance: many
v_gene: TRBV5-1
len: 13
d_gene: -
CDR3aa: CASSRTLTSGYTF
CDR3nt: TGCGCCAGCAGCCGAACCCTTACTAGTGGCTACACCTTC

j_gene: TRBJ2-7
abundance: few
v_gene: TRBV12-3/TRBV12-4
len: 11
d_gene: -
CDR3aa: CASASGYEQYF
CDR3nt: TGTGCCAGCGCTTCAGGTTACGAGCAGTACTTC

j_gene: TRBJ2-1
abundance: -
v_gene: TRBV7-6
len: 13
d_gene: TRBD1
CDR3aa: CASSSWDRVEQFF
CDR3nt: TGTGCCAGCAGCTCGTGGGACAGGGTGGAGCAGTTCTTC

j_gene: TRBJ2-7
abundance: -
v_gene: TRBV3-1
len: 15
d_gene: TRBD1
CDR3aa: CASCLSGTGGYEQYF
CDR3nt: TGTGCCAGCTGCCTATCCGGGACAGGGGGCTACGAGCAGTACTTC

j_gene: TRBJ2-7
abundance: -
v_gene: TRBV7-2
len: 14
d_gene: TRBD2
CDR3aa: CASTSASGTYEQYF
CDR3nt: TGTGCCAGCACCTCGGCTAGCGGAACCTACGAGCAGTACTTC

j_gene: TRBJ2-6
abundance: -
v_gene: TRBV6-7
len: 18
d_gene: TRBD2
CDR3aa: CARSFRLAGLSGANVLTF
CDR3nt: TGTGCCCGCAGTTTCCGACTAGCGGGGCTCTCTGGGGCCAACGTCCTGACTTTC

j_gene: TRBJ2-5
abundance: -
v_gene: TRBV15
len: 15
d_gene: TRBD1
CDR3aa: CATSRAPTGGETQYF
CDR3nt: TGTGCCACCAGCAGAGCCCCGACAGGGGGAGAGACCCAGTACTTC

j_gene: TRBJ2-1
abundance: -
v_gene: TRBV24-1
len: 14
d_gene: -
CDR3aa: CATSEASVGNEQFF
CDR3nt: TGTGCCACCAGTGAAGCGTCCGTGGGAAATGAGCAGTTCTTC

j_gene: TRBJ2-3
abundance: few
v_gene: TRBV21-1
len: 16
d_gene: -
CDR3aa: CASSKAWLCSTDTQYF
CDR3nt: TGTGCCAGCAGCAAAGCTTGGTTATGTAGCACAGATACGCAGTATTTT

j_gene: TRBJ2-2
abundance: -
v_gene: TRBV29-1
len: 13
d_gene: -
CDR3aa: CSVEDIGTGELFF
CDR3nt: TGCAGCGTTGAGGACATTGGCACCGGGGAGCTGTTTTTT

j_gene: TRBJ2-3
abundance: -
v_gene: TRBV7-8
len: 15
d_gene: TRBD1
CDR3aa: CASSATGALTDTQYF
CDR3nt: TGTGCCAGCAGCGCCACAGGGGCCCTCACAGATACGCAGTATTTT

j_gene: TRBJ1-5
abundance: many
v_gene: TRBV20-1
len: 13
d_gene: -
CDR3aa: CSARGDSNQPQHF
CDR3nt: TGCAGTGCTAGGGGGGACAGCAATCAGCCCCAGCATTTT

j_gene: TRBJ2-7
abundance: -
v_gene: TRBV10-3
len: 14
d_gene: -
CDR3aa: CAISEGERSYEQYF
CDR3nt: TGTGCCATCAGTGAGGGTGAAAGATCCTACGAGCAGTACTTC